The 9 T cell receptor beta chains below come from one sample, sequenced in a study of vaccination effects on CD4 cells after COVID-19. The culture ran for roughly ten days before CD4+ T cells were isolated. Their antigens are not known. Assay: immunoSEQ multiplex PCR; the TCRdb copy retains only in-frame clones and omits some. The sample has fewer than 75,000 clones; 60% to 80% are singletons. The material was CD4+ T cells from PBMCs cultured without peptide, obtained before COVID-19 vaccination. The receptors were sampled from a human donor who received a COVID-19 vaccine.

The chain carries TRBV30 and TRBJ1-2; 9 nucleotides match TRBD1. CDR3 length: 14 residues. Germline values: CDR1 GTSNPN, CDR2 SVGIG (reference sequence). Trimming took 0 bases from V and 8 from J; bases not matched to a gene: 7. The CDR3 DNA reads TGTGCCTGGAGTGTCCTACAGGGGGCGGGAGGCTACACCTTC. Amino acids: CAWSVLQGAGGYTF.

The chain has TRBV6-5 and TRBJ2-2, with 7 positions matching TRBD1. CDR1 is MNHEY and CDR2 is SVGAGI in the germline V gene. Losses at the gene ends were 5 bases for V and 4 bases for J; bases not matched to a gene: 7. There are 15 residues in the CDR3. CDR3: CASSRQGSGTGELFF. CDR3 DNA: TGTGCCAGCAGTCGACAGGGCTCGGGCACCGGGGAGCTGTTTTTT.

The CDR3 region is CASSPPVGELFF. The DNA for the CDR3 is TGTGCCAGCAGCCCGCCTGTCGGGGAGCTGTTTTTT. The rearrangement uses TRBV7-9 and TRBJ2-2, with D uncertain. The CDR3 has 12 residues. Trimming cost V 5 bases and J 7 bases, with 8 bases left between them. Germline values: CDR1 SEHNR, CDR2 FQNEAQ (reference sequence).

The J gene is TRBJ2-2, the V gene TRBV6-6, with 8 bases fitting TRBD1. Germline loops: CDR1 MNHNY, CDR2 SVGAGI (reference sequence). CDR3 length: 19 amino acids. Losses at the gene ends were 5 bases for V and 4 bases for J; bases not matched to a gene: 18. The CDR3 sequence: CASSQGRRTGNRSTGELFF. The CDR3 DNA reads as TGTGCCAGCAGTCAGGGGAGGAGGACAGGGAACCGGAGCACCGGGGAGCTGTTTTTT.

CDR3 nucleotide sequence: TGTGCCAGCTCACCACTCGCTATAACCAACACCGGGGAGCTGTTTTTT. As protein: CASSPLAITNTGELFF. The V gene is TRBV18, the J gene TRBJ2-2, with D unclear. The V gene's germline CDR1 is KGHSH and CDR2 LQKENI. V lost 1 base, J lost 2 bases, and 11 bases lay in between. The CDR3 covers 16 residues.

In its sample, this clone was seen a few times. V gene TRBV30 combines with J gene TRBJ2-5; maybe TRBD2 (5 bases). Germline V gene lookup returns CDR1 GTSNPN and CDR2 SVGIG (reference sequence). V shed 4 bases and J shed 2 bases, with 14 bases lying between them. The CDR3 consists of 14 residues. CDR3 residues: CAWTLGRRQETQYF. DNA for the CDR3: TGTGCCTGGACCTTAGGCCGGAGGCAAGAGACCCAGTACTTC.

This clone was detected only once. The rearrangement joins TRBV2 to TRBJ2-2; D might be TRBD1 (6 bases). In germline, CDR1 is SNHLY, CDR2 FYNNEI. The CDR3 contains 13 residues. Trimming removed 7 bases at V and 1 base at J, with 7 bases between. As DNA, the CDR3 is TGTGCCAGCAAGACAGGGAACACCGGGGAGCTGTTTTTT. Protein sequence: CASKTGNTGELFF.

The chain uses TRBV14 and TRBJ1-4; TRBD1 might be the D (6 bases). CDR1 is SGHDN and CDR2 is FVKESK in the germline V gene. This CDR3 has 13 amino acids. V shed 6 bases and J shed 12 bases, with 17 bases lying between them. The CDR3, as DNA: TGTGCCAGCAGACAGGGACGGGACGAAGAACTGTTTTTT. It translates to CASRQGRDEELFF.

This clone showed up just a few times. The chain employs TRBV7-9 and TRBJ1-3; 8 bases match TRBD1. The CDR3 contains 15 residues. The junction had 5 bases not matched to a gene; V was cut back by 5 bases and J by 2 bases. Germline V gene sequence: CDR1 SEHNR, CDR2 FQNEAQ (reference sequence). The CDR3 coding sequence is TGTGCCAGCAGCGCGGCGGGACAGGCTGGAAACACCATATATTTT. It yields the protein CASSAAGQAGNTIYF.